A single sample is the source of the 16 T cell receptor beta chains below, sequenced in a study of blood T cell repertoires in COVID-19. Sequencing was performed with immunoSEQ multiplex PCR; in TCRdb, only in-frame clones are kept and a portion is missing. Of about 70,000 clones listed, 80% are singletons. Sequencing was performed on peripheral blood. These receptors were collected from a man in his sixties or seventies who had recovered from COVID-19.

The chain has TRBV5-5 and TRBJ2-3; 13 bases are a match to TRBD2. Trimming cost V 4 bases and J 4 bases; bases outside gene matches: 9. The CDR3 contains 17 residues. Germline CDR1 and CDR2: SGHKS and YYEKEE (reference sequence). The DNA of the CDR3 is TGTGCCAGCAGCCCGCGGACTAGCGGGAGATGGGCAGATACGCAGTATTTT. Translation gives CASSPRTSGRWADTQYF.

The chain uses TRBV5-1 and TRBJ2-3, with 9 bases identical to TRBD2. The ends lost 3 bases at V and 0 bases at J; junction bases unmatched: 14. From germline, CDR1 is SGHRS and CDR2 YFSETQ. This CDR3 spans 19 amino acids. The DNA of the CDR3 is TGCGCCAGCAGCTACGCAACTAGCGGGTCCCAGTCGAGCACAGATACGCAGTATTTT. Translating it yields CASSYATSGSQSSTDTQYF.

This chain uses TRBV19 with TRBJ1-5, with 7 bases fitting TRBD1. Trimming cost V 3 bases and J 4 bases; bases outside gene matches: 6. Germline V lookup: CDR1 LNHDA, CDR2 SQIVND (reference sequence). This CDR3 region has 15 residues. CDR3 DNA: TGTGCCAGTAGTATCGGACAGGTTTTTAATCAGCCCCAGCATTTT. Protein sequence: CASSIGQVFNQPQHF.

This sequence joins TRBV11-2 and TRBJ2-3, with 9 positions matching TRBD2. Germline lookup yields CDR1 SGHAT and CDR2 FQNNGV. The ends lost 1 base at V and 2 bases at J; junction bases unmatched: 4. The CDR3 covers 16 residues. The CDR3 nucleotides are TGTGCCAGCAGCTTAGCGGGACTAGCTGTCACAGATACGCAGTATTTT. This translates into CASSLAGLAVTDTQYF.

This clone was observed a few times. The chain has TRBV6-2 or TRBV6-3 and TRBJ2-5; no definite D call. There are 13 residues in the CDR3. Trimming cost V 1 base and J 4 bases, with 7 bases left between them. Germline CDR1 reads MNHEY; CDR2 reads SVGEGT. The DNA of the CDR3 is TGTGCCAGCAGTTACTGGGCCCCAGAGACCCAGTACTTC. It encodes CASSYWAPETQYF.

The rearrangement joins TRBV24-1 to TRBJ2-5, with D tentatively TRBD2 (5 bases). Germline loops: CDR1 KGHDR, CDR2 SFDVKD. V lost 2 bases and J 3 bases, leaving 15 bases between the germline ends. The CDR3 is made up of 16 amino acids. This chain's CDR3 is CATSDSSGYGEETQYF. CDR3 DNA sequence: TGTGCCACCAGTGATTCCTCGGGCTACGGGGAAGAGACCCAGTACTTC.

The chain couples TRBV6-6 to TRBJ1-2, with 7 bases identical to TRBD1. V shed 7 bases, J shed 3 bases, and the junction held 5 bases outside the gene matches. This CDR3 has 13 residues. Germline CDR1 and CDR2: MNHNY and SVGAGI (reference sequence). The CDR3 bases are TGTGCCAGCACTACTGACAGGGACTATGGCTACACCTTC. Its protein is CASTTDRDYGYTF.

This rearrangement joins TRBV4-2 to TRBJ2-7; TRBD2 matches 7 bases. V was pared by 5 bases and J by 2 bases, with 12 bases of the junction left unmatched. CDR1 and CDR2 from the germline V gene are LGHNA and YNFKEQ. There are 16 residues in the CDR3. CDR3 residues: CASSLGDTSVAYEQYF. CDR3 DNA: TGTGCCAGCAGCTTGGGGGATACTAGCGTGGCCTACGAGCAGTACTTC.

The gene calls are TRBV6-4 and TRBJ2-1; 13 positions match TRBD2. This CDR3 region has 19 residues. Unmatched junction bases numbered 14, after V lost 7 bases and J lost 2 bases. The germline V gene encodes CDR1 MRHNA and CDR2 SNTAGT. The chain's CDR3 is CASTLRQGTSGDPYNEQFF. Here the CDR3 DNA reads TGTGCCAGCACCCTTCGACAGGGGACTAGCGGGGACCCCTACAATGAGCAGTTCTTC.

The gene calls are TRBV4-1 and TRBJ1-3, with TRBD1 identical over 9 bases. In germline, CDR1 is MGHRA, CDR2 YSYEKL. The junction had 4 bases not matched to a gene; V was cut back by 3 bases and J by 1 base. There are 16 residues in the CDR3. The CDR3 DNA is TGCGCCAGCAGCCACTACGGACAGGGGTCTGGAAACACCATATATTTT. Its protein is CASSHYGQGSGNTIYF.

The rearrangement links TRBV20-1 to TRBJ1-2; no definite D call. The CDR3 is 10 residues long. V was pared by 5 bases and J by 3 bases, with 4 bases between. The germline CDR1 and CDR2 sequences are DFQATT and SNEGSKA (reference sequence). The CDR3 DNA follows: TGCAGTGCTCAGGACTATGGCTACACCTTC. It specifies CSAQDYGYTF.

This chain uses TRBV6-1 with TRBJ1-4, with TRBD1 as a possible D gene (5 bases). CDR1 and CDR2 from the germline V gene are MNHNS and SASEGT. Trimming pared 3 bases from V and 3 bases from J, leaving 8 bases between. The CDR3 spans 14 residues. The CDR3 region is CASSDDRSNEKLFF. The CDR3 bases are TGTGCCAGCAGTGATGACAGATCTAATGAAAAACTGTTTTTT.

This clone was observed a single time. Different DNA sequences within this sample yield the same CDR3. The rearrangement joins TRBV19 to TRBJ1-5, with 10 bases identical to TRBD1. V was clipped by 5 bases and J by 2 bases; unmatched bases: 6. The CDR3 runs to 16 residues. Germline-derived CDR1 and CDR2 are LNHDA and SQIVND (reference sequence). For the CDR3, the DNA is TGTGCCAGTAGTCCCCGACAGGGGGCTGGCAATCAGCCCCAGCATTTT. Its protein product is CASSPRQGAGNQPQHF.

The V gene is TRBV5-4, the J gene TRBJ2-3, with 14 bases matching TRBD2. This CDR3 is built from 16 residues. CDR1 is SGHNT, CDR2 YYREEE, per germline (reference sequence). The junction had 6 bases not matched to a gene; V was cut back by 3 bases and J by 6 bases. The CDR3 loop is CASSWAGLAGVDTQYF. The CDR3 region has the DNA TGTGCCAGCAGCTGGGCGGGACTAGCGGGAGTGGATACGCAGTATTTT. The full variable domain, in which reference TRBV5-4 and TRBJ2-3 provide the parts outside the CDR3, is ETGVTQSPTHLIKTRGQQVTLRCSSQSGHNTVSWYQQALGQGPQFIFQYYREEENGRGNFPPRFSGLQFPNYSSELNVNALELDDSALYLCASSWAGLAGVDTQYFGPGTRLTVL.

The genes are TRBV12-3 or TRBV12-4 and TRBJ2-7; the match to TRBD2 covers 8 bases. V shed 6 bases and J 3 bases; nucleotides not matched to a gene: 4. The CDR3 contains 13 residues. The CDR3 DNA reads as TGTGCCAGCAGCCCAGGGACTAGCTACGAGCAGTACTTC. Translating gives CASSPGTSYEQYF.

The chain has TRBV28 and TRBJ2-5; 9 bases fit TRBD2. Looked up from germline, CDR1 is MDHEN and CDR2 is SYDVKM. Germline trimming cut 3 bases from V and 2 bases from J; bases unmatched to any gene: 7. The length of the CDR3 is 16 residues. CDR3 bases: TGTGCCAGCAGTTTGGCGCGGGCGGGAGGGCAAGAGACCCAGTACTTC. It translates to CASSLARAGGQETQYF.